This T cell receptor (beta chain) originates from a study of blood T cell repertoires in COVID-19. Study as a whole: The samples span acute and convalescent COVID-19 from the United States, Italy and Spain. In each case, the material was cDNA or gDNA derived from T cells, B-cell-depleted T cells, or PBMCs.

Original data processing: Estimated nucleated cell counts came from reference gene primer amplification. Using immunoSEQ multiplex PCR, the repertoire was profiled, and TCRdb retains in-frame clones only, with some absent. V, J and clone size derive from that table, while D and trimming were established from the DNA sequence. This repertoire shows about 180,000 clones, roughly 88% found once; its top ten account for approximately 4%. The sequence was obtained from a woman aged 25 to 39 with acute or convalescent COVID-19. The sample comprised peripheral blood.

The CDR3 protein is CASSANYNEQFF. In nucleotides, the CDR3 is TGTGCCAGCAGCGCGAACTACAATGAGCAGTTCTTC. This sequence joins TRBV28 and TRBJ2-1; no clear D gene. The germline gives CDR1 MDHEN, CDR2 SYDVKM. CDR3 length: 12 amino acids. The V gene lost 6 bases and the J gene lost 3 bases, with 6 bases spanning the gap.